This is a list of T cell receptor beta chains from one sample in a study of T cells in Graves' hyperthyroidism and ophthalmopathy. TCRdb itself ran the multiplex PCR reads through MiXCR, one entry per CDR3 protein. Of a few hundred thousand distinct CDR3 sequences listed, about 19% are singletons. Material for sequencing was blood. These receptors all stem from a man between 50 and 59 years old with Graves' ophthalmopathy. Both conserved end residues are part of each CDR3. Fields, in order: clone size, D gene, V gene, J gene, CDR3 DNA, CDR3 protein. The D gene is left open where the match is weak. Rows give clone size only sometimes, using once, few, many, or a class for an expanded clone.

.	TRBD2	TRBV14	TRBJ2-2	TGTGCCAGCAGCCGGGGGGGAGGCAACACCGGGGAGCTGTTTTTT	CASSRGGGNTGELFF
.	.	TRBV19	TRBJ1-6	TGTGCCAGTAGTATTGTCGCGGGAAATTCACCCCTCCACTTT	CASSIVAGNSPLHF
many	.	TRBV20-1	TRBJ2-1	TGCAGTGCTAGTCTAGGAGTAGGGGAGCAGTTCTTC	CSASLGVGEQFF
few	.	TRBV20-1	TRBJ2-2	TGCAGTGCTAGTTCTTCTTCAGGGGCGGGTAGCGGGGAGCTGTTTTTT	CSASSSSGAGSGELFF
many	.	TRBV27	TRBJ2-3	TGTGCCAGCAGTGTTATCGGGCAGAGTAGCACAGATACGCAGTATTTT	CASSVIGQSSTDTQYF
many	TRBD1	TRBV2	TRBJ1-5	TGTGCCAGCAAGGCGCGGGGACAGTTCAATCAGCCCCAGCATTTT	CASKARGQFNQPQHF
many	TRBD2	TRBV12-3/TRBV12-4	TRBJ2-3	TGTGCCAGCAGCCGCAGGTTGGCGGGAGCCCCAGATACGCAGTATTTT	CASSRRLAGAPDTQYF
.	.	TRBV15	TRBJ1-3	TGTGCCACCAGCAGAGATCGACGGGACTCTGGAAACACCATATATTTT	CATSRDRRDSGNTIYF
few	.	TRBV11-2	TRBJ2-3	TGTGCCAGCAGCTTACGGGGGGCCCCAAGCACAGATACGCAGTATTTT	CASSLRGAPSTDTQYF
.	TRBD2	TRBV29-1	TRBJ2-7	TGCAGCGTTCATACTAGCGGGAGCTACGAGCAGTACTTC	CSVHTSGSYEQYF
many	.	TRBV28	TRBJ2-7	TGTGCCAGCAGTTTCGGGATGGAGCAGTACTTC	CASSFGMEQYF
many	TRBD1	TRBV11-2	TRBJ2-1	TGTCCCAGCAGCTTTCGGGACAGTCGGAATGGATACAATGAGCAGTTCTTC	CPSSFRDSRNGYNEQFF
many	.	TRBV7-9	TRBJ1-1	TGTGCCAGCAGCTCTCGAGGCGAGGGCACTGAAGCTTTCTTT	CASSSRGEGTEAFF
.	TRBD2	TRBV5-1	TRBJ2-5	TGCGCCAGCAGTTTGGGACTAGCGATTGAGACCCAGTACTTC	CASSLGLAIETQYF
few	.	TRBV7-6	TRBJ2-5	TGTGCCAGCAGCTTAGTTGCGGCAGCCGCGGGGGAGACCCAGTACTTC	CASSLVAAAAGETQYF
many	.	TRBV24-1	TRBJ2-3	TGTGCCACCAGTGATTTGCCCGTCGCAGATACGCAGTATTTT	CATSDLPVADTQYF
many	.	TRBV7-3	TRBJ1-4	TGTGCCAGCAGCCCCACCGGGGGTACTAATGAAAAACTGTTTTTT	CASSPTGGTNEKLFF
many	.	TRBV28	TRBJ1-2	TGTGCCAGTCGGACGGAGGGCAATGGCTACACCTTC	CASRTEGNGYTF
many	TRBD1	TRBV11-2	TRBJ2-5	TGTGCCAGCAGCTTAGGGACAGGGGGCAGAGAGACCCAGTACTTC	CASSLGTGGRETQYF
few	.	TRBV20-1	TRBJ1-2	TGCAGTGCTAGAGAGCCACCCTCGGAGAGTGGCTACACCTTC	CSAREPPSESGYTF
.	.	TRBV2	TRBJ1-5	TGTGCCAGCAGTGAAGGCCAGGCTAGCAATCAGCCCCAGCATTTT	CASSEGQASNQPQHF
many	.	TRBV13	TRBJ2-5	TGTGCCAGCAGCTTGACAGAAGGCCAAGAGACCCAGTACTTC	CASSLTEGQETQYF
many	.	TRBV20-1	TRBJ1-5	TGCAGTGCTAGTCAACCCACGGAGCCCCAGCATTTT	CSASQPTEPQHF
many	TRBD2	TRBV11-2	TRBJ2-3	TGTGCCAGCAGCTTAAGACAGCGGGAGTCCCCAGATACGCAGTATTTT	CASSLRQRESPDTQYF
few	TRBD2	TRBV28	TRBJ2-7	TGTGCCAGCAGTCGGACTAGCGGGAGGGGTCGCTACGAGCAGTACTTC	CASSRTSGRGRYEQYF
few	.	TRBV28	TRBJ1-1	TGTGCCAGCACCCCCGGGTGGACTGAAGCTTTCTTT	CASTPGWTEAFF
many	.	TRBV2	TRBJ2-1	TGTGCCAGCAGCGCCCAGCCAGGGGCCAATGAGCAGTTCTTC	CASSAQPGANEQFF
.	.	TRBV5-1	TRBJ2-5	TGCGCCAGCAGCTGGGGTTTTTCAGAGACCCAGTACTTC	CASSWGFSETQYF
many	.	TRBV28	TRBJ1-2	TGTGCCAGCAGTTTAGGGGCTCGGGATAGGAATGGCTACACCTTC	CASSLGARDRNGYTF
few	TRBD1	TRBV3-1	TRBJ1-6	TGTGCCAGCAGCCAAGACCCGACAGGGGTGAATTCACCCCTCCACTTT	CASSQDPTGVNSPLHF
many	.	TRBV3-1	TRBJ2-5	TGTGCCAGCAGCCAAGTCCTGGACCCCGGCGGGACCCAGTACTTC	CASSQVLDPGGTQYF
.	TRBD1	TRBV27	TRBJ2-7	TGTGCCACCAGACAGGGGGCGCGGAACGAGCAGTACTTC	CATRQGARNEQYF
few	TRBD1	TRBV30	TRBJ1-2	TGTGCCTGGAGCCAGGACAGGGCGGGTGGCTACACCTTC	CAWSQDRAGGYTF
many	TRBD1	TRBV28	TRBJ1-2	TGTGCCAGCAGAACCGGGACAGTTAACTATGGCTACACCTTC	CASRTGTVNYGYTF
few	TRBD1	TRBV28	TRBJ2-3	TGTGCCAGCAGCTCGGCGGACAGGGGTTCCGATACGCAGTATTTT	CASSSADRGSDTQYF
.	.	TRBV19	TRBJ1-1	TGTGCCAGTAGGTCGGGGAACACTGAAGCTTTCTTT	CASRSGNTEAFF
many	TRBD1	TRBV24-1	TRBJ1-2	TGTGCCACCAGTGACCCCGGGACAGGGGTTGGCTACACCTTC	CATSDPGTGVGYTF
.	.	TRBV3-1	TRBJ2-7	TGTGCCAGCAGCCAAGGGAGAAGTTCGGGTGAGCAGTACTTC	CASSQGRSSGEQYF
few	TRBD2	TRBV10-3	TRBJ2-5	TGTGCCATCAGTGCGCTAGCGGGACAAGAGACCCAGTACTTC	CAISALAGQETQYF
many	TRBD2	TRBV5-1	TRBJ2-1	TGCGCCAGCAGCTGGAGCCCGGGGGGAGGAGGATACAATGAGCAGTTCTTC	CASSWSPGGGGYNEQFF
.	.	TRBV6-5	TRBJ2-1	TGTGCCAGCAGTTACTCGAAATCAAGGCTACCCAACAATGAGCAGTTCTTC	CASSYSKSRLPNNEQFF
many	.	TRBV27	TRBJ2-7	TGTGCCAGCAGTTTGATGCTTCCCAGGGGATTCTCCTACGAGCAGTACTTC	CASSLMLPRGFSYEQYF
few	.	TRBV24-1	TRBJ2-3	TGTGCCACCAGTGATCGGGATTTGTGGGGGACAGATACGCAGTATTTT	CATSDRDLWGTDTQYF
.	.	TRBV29-1	TRBJ1-4	TGCAGCGTTGACAGGATTGAGGGAAAACTGTTTTTT	CSVDRIEGKLFF
.	.	TRBV5-1	TRBJ1-3	TGCGCCAGCAGCTTGGGAGAGGTGGGAAACACCATATATTTT	CASSLGEVGNTIYF
.	TRBD2	TRBV28	TRBJ2-7	TGTGCCAGCAGTTCCGGGACTAGCGGGACCCAGGAGCAGTACTTC	CASSSGTSGTQEQYF
.	.	TRBV15	TRBJ2-1	TGTGCCACCAGCAGAGATCCAGTAGTCCCACAATTCTACAATGAGCAGTTCTTC	CATSRDPVVPQFYNEQFF
many	.	TRBV12-3/TRBV12-4	TRBJ2-1	TGTGCCAGCTCAATAGCAGTAAATTACAATGAGCAGTTCTTC	CASSIAVNYNEQFF
.	TRBD1	TRBV28	TRBJ2-6	TGTGCCAGCTCGGGACAGGGACCTACTGGGGCCAACGTCCTGACTTTC	CASSGQGPTGANVLTF
.	.	TRBV6-1	TRBJ1-4	TGTGCCAGCAGCCTCATGACAGGCTTGAGTGAAAAACTGTTTTTT	CASSLMTGLSEKLFF
many	TRBD1	TRBV5-5	TRBJ2-1	TGTGCCAGCAGCATACAGGGGGCATCCTACAATGAGCAGTTCTTC	CASSIQGASYNEQFF
few	.	TRBV11-1	TRBJ2-7	TGTGCCAGCAGCCCGGTCCGGGTGACTTCAACACCCTACGAGCAGTACTTC	CASSPVRVTSTPYEQYF
many	.	TRBV29-1	TRBJ2-7	TGCAGCGTTGTTAGTGGGAGCGGGTACGAGCAGTACTTC	CSVVSGSGYEQYF
few	TRBD2	TRBV6-2/TRBV6-3	TRBJ2-7	TGTGCCAGCAGTGATGAATCCGGGCCGACTAGCGGTTTCAATCACGAGCAGTACTTC	CASSDESGPTSGFNHEQYF
.	.	TRBV18	TRBJ1-4	TGTGCCAGCTCACCGATACAGAGTGATGCAACTAATGAAAAACTGTTTTTT	CASSPIQSDATNEKLFF
.	TRBD2	TRBV20-1	TRBJ2-4	TGCAGTGCTAGAGATAGTAGAGGGACTAGCGGGAGGAACATTCAGTACTTC	CSARDSRGTSGRNIQYF
many	TRBD1	TRBV28	TRBJ1-1	TGTGCCAGCAGGCCATCTACAGGGGCGAAGTACACTGAAGCTTTCTTT	CASRPSTGAKYTEAFF
.	TRBD1	TRBV11-1	TRBJ1-4	TGTGCCAGCAGCACCCACGGGACAGGGGTCGAAAAACTGTTTTTT	CASSTHGTGVEKLFF
.	.	TRBV6-4	TRBJ1-2	TGTGCCAGCAGTGACAGGGCAGGGGCCTATGGCTACACCTTC	CASSDRAGAYGYTF